The entry that follows covers one TCR beta chain sequence. Its antigen has not been determined. Base qualities are not provided; no much larger clone lies one nucleotide away. This sample is drawn from a study of blood T cell repertoires in COVID-19 (dated by TCRdb to the early 2020s). For the wider study: The collaborator samples originated in the United States, Italy and Spain and spanned the acute and convalescent phases of COVID-19. The material from the prospective study consisted of cDNA or gDNA derived from T cells, B-cell-depleted T cells, or PBMCs. The dataset comprised deeply sampled blood TCRbeta repertoires from subjects exposed to, actively infected with, or recovered from COVID-19. A freely available public database, intended as a resource for researchers studying the immune response to SARS-CoV-2, is where the repertoires were released. Samples were obtained from the ongoing ImmuneRACE study (first 160 participants) and from approximately 1,200 subjects provided by 6 global collaborators. The sample metadata nearly always contained a de-identified subject ID, COVID-19 status, age in years and sex. Where available, HLA class I and class II types were taken from metadata supplied by the sample provider and were not determined by assay-based typing. Summary of the overall study and its limitations: How much clinical and demographic metadata was included differed by source and by participant, and the metadata was provided uncurated.

In Seattle, one collaborating source enrolled patients while the infection was active and tracked those patients longitudinally over the course of disease. Each collaborating institution followed its own protocols to collect whole blood in K2EDTA tubes. For TCRbeta analysis, collaborator samples were shipped as frozen whole blood, as isolated PBMCs, or as DNA extracted from either sample type. The immunoSEQ Assay, a bias-controlled multiplex PCR, was used to amplify TCRbeta CDR3 regions from genomic DNA. On the study's bioinformatics: Nucleated cell counts per sample were estimated from amplification of reference gene primers within the assay. To quantify the absolute abundance of each unique TCRbeta CDR3 rearrangement, sequence reads were collapsed and filtered. For each sample, productive Simpson clonality was calculated as the square root of Simpson's diversity index over productive rearrangements. Held by TCRdb, this immuneACCESS table contains in-frame sequences only and omits some clones. Under half of the omission traces to an unresolved V gene where checked; the cause of the rest is unknown. V, J and clone size are taken as reported in that table, and D and trimming were inferred from the DNA itself. The sample yields some 130,000 clones; 90% were counted once. The biggest ten clones account for roughly 4.5% of the sample.

Based on the germline V gene, the CDR1 and CDR2 sequences are MNHEY and SVGAGI. After removal of 7 bases from V and 0 bases from J, the junction retains 5 bases not matched to a gene. Inclusive of the bounding cysteine and phenylalanine, the CDR3 is 14 residues long. This entry keeps only the CDR3 DNA: 42 bases, framed from base 1. The sequenced material came from peripheral blood. This clonotype was obtained from a man in his 60s with COVID-19, enrolled during active disease. Recombination linked TRBV6-5 to TRBJ1-1; 7 junctional bases match TRBD1. The DNA sequence follows: TGTGCCAGCATTCACAGGGGACTGAACACTGAAGCTTTCTTT. Its protein reads: CASIHRGLNTEAFF.